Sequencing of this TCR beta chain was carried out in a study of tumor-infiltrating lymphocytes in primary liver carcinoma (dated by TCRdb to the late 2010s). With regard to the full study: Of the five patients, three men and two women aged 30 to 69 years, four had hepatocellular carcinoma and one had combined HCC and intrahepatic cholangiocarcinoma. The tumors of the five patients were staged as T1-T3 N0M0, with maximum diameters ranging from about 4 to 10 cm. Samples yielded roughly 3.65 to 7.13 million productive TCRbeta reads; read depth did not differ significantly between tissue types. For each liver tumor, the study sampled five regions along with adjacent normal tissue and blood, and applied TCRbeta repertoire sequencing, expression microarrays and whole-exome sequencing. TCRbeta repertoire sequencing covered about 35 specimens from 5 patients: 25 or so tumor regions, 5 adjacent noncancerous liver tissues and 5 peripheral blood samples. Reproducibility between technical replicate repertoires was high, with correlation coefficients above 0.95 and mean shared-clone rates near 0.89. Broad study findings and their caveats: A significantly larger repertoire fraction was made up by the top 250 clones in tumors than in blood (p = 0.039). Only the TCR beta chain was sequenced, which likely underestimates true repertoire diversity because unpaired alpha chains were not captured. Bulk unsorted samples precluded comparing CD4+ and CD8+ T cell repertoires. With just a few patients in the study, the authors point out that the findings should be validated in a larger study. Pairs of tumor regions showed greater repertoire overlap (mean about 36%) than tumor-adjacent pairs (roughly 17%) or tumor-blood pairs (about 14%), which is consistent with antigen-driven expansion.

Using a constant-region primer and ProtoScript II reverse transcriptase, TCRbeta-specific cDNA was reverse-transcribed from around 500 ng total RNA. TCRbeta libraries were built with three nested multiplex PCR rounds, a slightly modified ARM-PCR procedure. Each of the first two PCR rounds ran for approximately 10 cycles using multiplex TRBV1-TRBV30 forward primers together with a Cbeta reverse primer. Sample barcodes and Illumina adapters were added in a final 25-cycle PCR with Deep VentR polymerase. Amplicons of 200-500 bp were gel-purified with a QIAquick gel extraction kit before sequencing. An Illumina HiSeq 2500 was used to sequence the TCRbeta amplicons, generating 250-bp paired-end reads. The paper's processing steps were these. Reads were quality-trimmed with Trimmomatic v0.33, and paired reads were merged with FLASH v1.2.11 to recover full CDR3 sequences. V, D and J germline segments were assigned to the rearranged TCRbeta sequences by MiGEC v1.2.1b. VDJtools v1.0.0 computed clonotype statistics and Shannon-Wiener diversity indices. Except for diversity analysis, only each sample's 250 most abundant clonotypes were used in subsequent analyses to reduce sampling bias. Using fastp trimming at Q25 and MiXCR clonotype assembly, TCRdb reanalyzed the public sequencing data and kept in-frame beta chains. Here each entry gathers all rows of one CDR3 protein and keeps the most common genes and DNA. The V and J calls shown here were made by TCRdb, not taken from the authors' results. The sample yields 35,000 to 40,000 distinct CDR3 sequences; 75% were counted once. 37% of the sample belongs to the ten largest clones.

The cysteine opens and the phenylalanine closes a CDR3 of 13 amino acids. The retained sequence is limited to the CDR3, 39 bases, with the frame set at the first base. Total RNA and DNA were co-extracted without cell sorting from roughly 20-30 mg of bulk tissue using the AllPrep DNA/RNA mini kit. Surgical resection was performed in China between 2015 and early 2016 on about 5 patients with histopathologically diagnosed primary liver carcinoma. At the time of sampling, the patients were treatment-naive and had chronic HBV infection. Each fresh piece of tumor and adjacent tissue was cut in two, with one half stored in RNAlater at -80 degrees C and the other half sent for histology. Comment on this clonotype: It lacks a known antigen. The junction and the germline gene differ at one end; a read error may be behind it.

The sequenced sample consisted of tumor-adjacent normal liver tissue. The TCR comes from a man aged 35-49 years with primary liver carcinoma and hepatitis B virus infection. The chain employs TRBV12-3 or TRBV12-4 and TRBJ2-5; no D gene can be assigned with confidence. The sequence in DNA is TGTGCCGGCAGTTTGAGGTCAGAAGAGATCCAGTACTTC. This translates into CAGSLRSEEIQYF.